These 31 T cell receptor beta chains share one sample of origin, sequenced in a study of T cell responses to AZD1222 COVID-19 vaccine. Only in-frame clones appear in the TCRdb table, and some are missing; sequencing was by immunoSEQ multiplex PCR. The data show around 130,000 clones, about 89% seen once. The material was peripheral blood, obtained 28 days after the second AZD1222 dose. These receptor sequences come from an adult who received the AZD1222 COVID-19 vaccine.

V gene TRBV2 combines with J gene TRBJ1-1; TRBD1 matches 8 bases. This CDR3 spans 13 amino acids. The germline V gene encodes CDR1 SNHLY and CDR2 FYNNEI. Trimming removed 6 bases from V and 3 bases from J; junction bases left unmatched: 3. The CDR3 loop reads CASRLQGDTEAFF. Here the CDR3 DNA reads TGTGCCAGCAGGTTACAGGGGGACACTGAAGCTTTCTTT. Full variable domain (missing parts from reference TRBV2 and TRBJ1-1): EPEVTQTPSHQVTQMGQEVILRCVPISNHLYFYWYRQILGQKVEFLVSFYNNEISEKSEIFDDQFSVERPDGSNFTLKIRSTKLEDSAMYFCASRLQGDTEAFFGQGTRLTVV.

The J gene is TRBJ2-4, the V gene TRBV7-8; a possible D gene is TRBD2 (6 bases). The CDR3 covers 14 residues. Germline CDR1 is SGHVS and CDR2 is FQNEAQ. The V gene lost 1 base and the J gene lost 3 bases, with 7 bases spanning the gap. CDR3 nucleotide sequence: TGTGCCAGCAGCTTAGGGGAGGTCAAAAACATTCAGTACTTC. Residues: CASSLGEVKNIQYF.

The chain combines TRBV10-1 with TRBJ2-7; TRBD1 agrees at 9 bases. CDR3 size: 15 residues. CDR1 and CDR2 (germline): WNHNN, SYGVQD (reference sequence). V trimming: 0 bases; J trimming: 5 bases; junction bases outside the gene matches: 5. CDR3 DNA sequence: TGCGCCAGCAGTGAGTCTGGGGACAGGGTGGACGAGCAGTACTTC. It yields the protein CASSESGDRVDEQYF.

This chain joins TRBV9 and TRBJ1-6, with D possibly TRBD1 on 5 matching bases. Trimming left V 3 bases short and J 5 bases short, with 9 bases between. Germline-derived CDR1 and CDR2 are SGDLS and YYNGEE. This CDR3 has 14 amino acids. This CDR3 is CASSEGVNNSPLHF. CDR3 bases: TGTGCCAGCAGCGAAGGGGTAAATAATTCACCCCTCCACTTT.

The CDR3 DNA is TGTGCCGCAACGAGCCAGGGCAATCAGCCCCAGCATTTT. Translating it yields CAATSQGNQPQHF. The chain couples TRBV10-3 to TRBJ1-5; D is ambiguous. The CDR3 contains 13 residues. V was clipped by 11 bases and J by 2 bases, with 13 bases between them. The germline gives CDR1 ENHRY, CDR2 SYGVKD.

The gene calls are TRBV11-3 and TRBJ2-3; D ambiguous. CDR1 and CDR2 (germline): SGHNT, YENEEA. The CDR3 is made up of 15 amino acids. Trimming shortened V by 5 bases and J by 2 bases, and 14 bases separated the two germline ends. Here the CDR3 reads CASSPRGFHTDTQYF. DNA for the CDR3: TGTGCCAGCAGCCCCCGAGGCTTCCACACAGATACGCAGTATTTT.

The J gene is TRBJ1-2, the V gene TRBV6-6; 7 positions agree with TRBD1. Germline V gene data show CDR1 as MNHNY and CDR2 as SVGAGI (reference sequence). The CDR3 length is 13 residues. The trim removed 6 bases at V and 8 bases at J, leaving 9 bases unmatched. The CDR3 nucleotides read TGTGCCAGCAGCTGGACGGTGGGACAGGGCTACACCTTC. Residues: CASSWTVGQGYTF.

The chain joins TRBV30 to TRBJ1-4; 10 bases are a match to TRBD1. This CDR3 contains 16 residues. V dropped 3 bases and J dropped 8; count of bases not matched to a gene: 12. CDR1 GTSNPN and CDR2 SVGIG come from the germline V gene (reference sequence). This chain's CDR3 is CAWSGPGQGEKEKLFF. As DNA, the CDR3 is TGTGCCTGGAGCGGCCCCGGACAGGGGGAAAAAGAAAAACTGTTTTTT.

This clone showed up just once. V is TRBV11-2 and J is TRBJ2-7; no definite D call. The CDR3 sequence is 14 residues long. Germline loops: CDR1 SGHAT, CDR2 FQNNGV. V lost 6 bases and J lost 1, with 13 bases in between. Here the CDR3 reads CASSPYSRSYEQYF. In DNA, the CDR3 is TGTGCCAGCAGTCCATACAGTAGATCCTACGAGCAGTACTTC.

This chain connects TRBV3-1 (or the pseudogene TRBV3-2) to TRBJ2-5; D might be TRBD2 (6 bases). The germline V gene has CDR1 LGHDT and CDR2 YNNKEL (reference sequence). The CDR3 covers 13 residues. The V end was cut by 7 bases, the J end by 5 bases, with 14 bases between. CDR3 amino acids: CASTLLAGETQYF. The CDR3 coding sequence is TGTGCCAGCACTCTGCTGGCGGGGGAGACCCAGTACTTC.

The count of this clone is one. CDR3 protein: CASSPRLAGGAYEQYF. The CDR3 DNA follows: TGTGCCAGCAGCCCACGACTAGCGGGAGGAGCCTACGAGCAGTACTTC. This chain joins TRBV7-2 and TRBJ2-7, with 13 bases matching TRBD2. From germline, CDR1 is SGHTA and CDR2 FQGNSA. The V gene end was trimmed by 5 bases and the J gene end by 2 bases; junction bases not matched to a gene: 6. The CDR3 covers 16 residues. Supplemented by reference TRBV7-2 and TRBJ2-7, the full variable domain reads GAGVSQSPSNKVTEKGKDVELRCDPISGHTALYWYRQSLGQGLEFLIYFQGNSAPDKSGLPSDRFSAERTGGSVSTLTIQRTQQEDSAVYLCASSPRLAGGAYEQYFGPGTRLTVT.

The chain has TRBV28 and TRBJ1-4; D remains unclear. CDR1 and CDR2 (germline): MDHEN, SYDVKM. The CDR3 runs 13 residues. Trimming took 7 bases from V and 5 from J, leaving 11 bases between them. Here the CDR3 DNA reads TGTGCCAGCATACGTTCCGAGAATGAAAAACTGTTTTTT. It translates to CASIRSENEKLFF.

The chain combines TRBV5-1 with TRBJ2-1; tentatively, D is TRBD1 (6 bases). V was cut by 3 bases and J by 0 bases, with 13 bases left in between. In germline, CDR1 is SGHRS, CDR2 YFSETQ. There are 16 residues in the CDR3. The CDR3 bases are TGCGCCAGCAGCTCCGCCGGGACATTCTCCTACAATGAGCAGTTCTTC. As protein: CASSSAGTFSYNEQFF. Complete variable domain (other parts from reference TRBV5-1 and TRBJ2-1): KAGVTQTPRYLIKTRGQQVTLSCSPISGHRSVSWYQQTPGQGLQFLFEYFSETQRNKGNFPGRFSGRQFSNSRSEMNVSTLELGDSALYLCASSSAGTFSYNEQFFGPGTRLTVL.

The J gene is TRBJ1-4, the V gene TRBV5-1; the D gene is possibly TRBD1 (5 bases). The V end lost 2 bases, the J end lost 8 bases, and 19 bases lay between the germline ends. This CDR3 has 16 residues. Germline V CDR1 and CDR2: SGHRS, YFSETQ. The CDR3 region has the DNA TGCGCCAGCAGCTTAGGGAACCGAAACAGGATCGAAAAACTGTTTTTT. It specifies CASSLGNRNRIEKLFF.

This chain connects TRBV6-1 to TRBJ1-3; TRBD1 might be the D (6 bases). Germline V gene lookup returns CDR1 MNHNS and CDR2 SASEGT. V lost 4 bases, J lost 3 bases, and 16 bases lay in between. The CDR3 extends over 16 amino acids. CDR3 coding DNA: TGTGCCAGCAGTGCGCTACAGGGCCTCCTTGGAAACACCATATATTTT. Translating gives CASSALQGLLGNTIYF.

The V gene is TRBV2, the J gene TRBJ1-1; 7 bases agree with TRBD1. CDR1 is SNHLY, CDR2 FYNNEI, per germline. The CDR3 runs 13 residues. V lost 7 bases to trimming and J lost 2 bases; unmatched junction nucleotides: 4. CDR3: CASTGGRNTEAFF. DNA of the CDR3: TGTGCCAGCACAGGGGGACGAAACACTGAAGCTTTCTTT. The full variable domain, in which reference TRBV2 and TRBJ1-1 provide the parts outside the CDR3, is EPEVTQTPSHQVTQMGQEVILRCVPISNHLYFYWYRQILGQKVEFLVSFYNNEISEKSEIFDDQFSVERPDGSNFTLKIRSTKLEDSAMYFCASTGGRNTEAFFGQGTRLTVV.

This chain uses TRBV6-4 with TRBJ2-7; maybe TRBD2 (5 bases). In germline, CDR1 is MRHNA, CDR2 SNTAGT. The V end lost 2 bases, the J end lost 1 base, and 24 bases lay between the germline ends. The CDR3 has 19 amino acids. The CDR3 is CASSDRPRIEGPISYEQYF. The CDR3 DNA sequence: TGTGCCAGCAGTGACAGGCCCAGAATTGAGGGCCCAATATCCTACGAGCAGTACTTC.

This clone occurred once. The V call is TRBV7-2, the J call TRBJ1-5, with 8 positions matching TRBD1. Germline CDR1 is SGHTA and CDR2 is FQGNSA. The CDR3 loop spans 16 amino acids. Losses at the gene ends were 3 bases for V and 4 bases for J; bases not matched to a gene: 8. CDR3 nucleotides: TGTGCCAGCAGCTTGACAGGGGCCGGGATGAATCAGCCCCAGCATTTT. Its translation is CASSLTGAGMNQPQHF.

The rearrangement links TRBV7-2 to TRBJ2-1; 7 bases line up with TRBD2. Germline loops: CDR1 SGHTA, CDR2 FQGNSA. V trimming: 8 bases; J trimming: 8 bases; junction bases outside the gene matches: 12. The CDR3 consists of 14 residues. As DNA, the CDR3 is TGTGCCAGCGGAAGGGGCGGGAGAACGTATGAGCAGTTCTTC. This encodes CASGRGGRTYEQFF.

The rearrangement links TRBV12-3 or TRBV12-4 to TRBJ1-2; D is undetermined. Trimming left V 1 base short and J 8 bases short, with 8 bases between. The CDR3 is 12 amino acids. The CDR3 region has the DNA TGTGCCAGCAGTTTAGGGTCTGGAGGCTACACCTTC. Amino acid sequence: CASSLGSGGYTF.

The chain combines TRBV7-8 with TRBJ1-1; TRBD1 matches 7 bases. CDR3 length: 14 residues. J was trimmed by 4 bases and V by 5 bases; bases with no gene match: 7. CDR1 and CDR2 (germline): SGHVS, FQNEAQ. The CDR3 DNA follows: TGTGCCAGCAGCCGACAGGGAGGCGGCACTGAAGCTTTCTTT. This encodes CASSRQGGGTEAFF.

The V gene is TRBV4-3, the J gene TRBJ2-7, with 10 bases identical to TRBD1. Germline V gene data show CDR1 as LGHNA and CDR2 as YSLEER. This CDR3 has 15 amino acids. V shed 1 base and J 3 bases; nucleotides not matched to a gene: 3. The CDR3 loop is CASSQGGDRGYEQYF. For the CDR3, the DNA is TGCGCCAGCAGCCAAGGGGGGGACAGGGGCTACGAGCAGTACTTC.

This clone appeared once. The CDR3 is CASSLIAGGGDTQYF. CDR3 coding DNA: TGTGCCAGCAGTTTAATAGCGGGAGGGGGGGATACGCAGTATTTT. The rearrangement links TRBV27 to TRBJ2-3; 11 bases map to TRBD2. Germline trimming cut 2 bases from V and 6 bases from J; bases unmatched to any gene: 4. This CDR3 is 15 amino acids long. CDR1 MNHEY and CDR2 SMNVEV come from the germline V gene (reference sequence).

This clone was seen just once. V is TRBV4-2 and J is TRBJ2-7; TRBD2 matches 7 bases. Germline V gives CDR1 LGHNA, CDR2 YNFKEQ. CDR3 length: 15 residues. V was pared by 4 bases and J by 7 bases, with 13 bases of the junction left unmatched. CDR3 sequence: CASSRELASSGEQYF. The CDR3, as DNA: TGTGCCAGCAGCCGAGAACTAGCGTCCTCGGGGGAGCAGTACTTC.

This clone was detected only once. CDR3 loop: CASSHFPPGERTEAFF. In DNA, the CDR3 is TGTGCCAGCAGCCATTTCCCCCCGGGGGAGAGAACTGAAGCTTTCTTT. The V and J genes are TRBV21-1 and TRBJ1-1. TRBV21-1 is labeled a pseudogene. The CDR3 is 16 residues long.

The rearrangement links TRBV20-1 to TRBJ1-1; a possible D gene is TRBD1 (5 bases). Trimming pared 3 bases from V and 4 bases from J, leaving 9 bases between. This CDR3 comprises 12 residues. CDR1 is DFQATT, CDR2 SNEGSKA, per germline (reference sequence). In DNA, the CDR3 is TGCAGTGCTAGTAGGGGAACCACTGAAGCTTTCTTT. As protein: CSASRGTTEAFF.

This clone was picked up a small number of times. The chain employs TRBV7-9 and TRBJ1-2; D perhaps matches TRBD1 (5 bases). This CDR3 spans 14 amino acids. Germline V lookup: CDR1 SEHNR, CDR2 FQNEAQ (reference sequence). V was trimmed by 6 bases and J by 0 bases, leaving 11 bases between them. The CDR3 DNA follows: TGTGCCAGCAGGGGCGCGGGGGCTAACTATGGCTACACCTTC. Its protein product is CASRGAGANYGYTF.

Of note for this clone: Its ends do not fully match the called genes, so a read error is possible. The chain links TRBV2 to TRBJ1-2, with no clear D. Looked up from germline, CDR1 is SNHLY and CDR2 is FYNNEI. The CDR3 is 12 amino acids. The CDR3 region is CASRDPAGGYTF. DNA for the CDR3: TGTGCCAGCCGTGATCCCGCGGGGGGCTACACCTTC.

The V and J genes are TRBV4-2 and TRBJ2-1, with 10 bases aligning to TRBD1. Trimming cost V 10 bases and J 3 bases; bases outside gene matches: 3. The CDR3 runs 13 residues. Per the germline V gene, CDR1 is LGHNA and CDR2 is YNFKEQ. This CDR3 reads CATRDRGYNEQFF. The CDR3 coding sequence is TGTGCCACCCGGGACAGGGGCTACAATGAGCAGTTCTTC.

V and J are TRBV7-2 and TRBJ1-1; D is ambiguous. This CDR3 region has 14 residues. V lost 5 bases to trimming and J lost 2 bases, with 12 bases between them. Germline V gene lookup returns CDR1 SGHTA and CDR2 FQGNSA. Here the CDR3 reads CASSEDHQNTEAFF. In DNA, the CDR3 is TGTGCCAGCAGCGAGGACCACCAAAACACTGAAGCTTTCTTT.

In nucleotides, the CDR3 is TGTGCCAGCAGCCAAGATAGCAAGCGGGGGAGGTACGAGCAGTACTTC. Its translation is CASSQDSKRGRYEQYF. The chain carries TRBV4-2 and TRBJ2-7; 8 positions match TRBD2. Per germline, CDR1 LGHNA and CDR2 YNFKEQ. J gave up 4 bases and V 0 bases, and 8 bases lay outside the gene matches. The CDR3 covers 16 residues.